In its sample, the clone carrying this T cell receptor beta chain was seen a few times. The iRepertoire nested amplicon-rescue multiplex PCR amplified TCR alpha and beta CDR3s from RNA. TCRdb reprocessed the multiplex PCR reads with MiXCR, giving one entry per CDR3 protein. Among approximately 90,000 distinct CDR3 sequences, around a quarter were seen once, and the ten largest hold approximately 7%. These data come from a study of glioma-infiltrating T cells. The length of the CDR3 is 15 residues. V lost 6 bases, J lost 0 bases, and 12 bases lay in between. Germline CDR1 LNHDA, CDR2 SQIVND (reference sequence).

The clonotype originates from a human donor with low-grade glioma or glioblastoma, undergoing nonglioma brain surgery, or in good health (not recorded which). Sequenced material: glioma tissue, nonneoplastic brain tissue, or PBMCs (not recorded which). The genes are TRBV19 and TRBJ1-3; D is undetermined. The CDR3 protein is CASRKTSSSGNTIYF. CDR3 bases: TGTGCCAGTAGAAAGACATCGAGCTCTGGAAACACCATATATTTT.